This record concerns one T cell receptor (beta chain) sequence. CDR1 and CDR2 from the germline V gene are DFQATT and SNEGSKA (reference sequence). The V gene end was trimmed by 2 bases and the J gene end by 10 bases; junction bases not matched to a gene: 4. The CDR3 consists of 12 residues. The patients had localized lung adenocarcinoma, a non-small cell subtype. The record originates from a study of CD4 and CD8 cells across lung adenocarcinoma regions. TCRdb itself ran the PCR reads through MiXCR, one entry per CDR3 protein. The sample lists approximately 4,300 distinct CDR3 sequences; around 50% were seen once.

Source material: CD4+ T cells from the margin of a lung tumor. This chain connects TRBV20-1 to TRBJ1-4; the match to TRBD1 covers 7 bases. The TCR was taken from a female donor with lung adenocarcinoma. The CD4 and CD8 labels of this study may be unreliable. CDR3 amino acids: CSARQGGVKLFF. The CDR3 DNA reads TGCAGTGCTAGACAGGGGGGGGTAAAACTGTTTTTT.